In its sample, the clone carrying this T cell receptor beta chain was seen many times. The target antigen is unknown. TCRdb fed the reads into MiXCR, producing one record per CDR3 protein. Of some 800,000 distinct CDR3 sequences listed, 25% to 35% were seen once; the top ten hold over 10%. The data derive from a study of T cell repertoires in cytomegalovirus infection. In the study overall: In the study, CMV epitopes included recently identified HLA-C-restricted and well-studied HLA-B-restricted ones. Public TCR beta signatures indicated both CMV infection and matching HLA type. Study-wide points: The ex vivo response showed dominance by HLA-C-restricted CMV-specific TCR beta clonotypes. Summed frequency of shared TCR beta families picked out CMV carriers who also had the relevant HLA.

The receptor comes from a human donor in good health (CMV status not recorded). Some clones in this sample may be carry-over from other donors' samples. Sequencing was performed on cultured CD8+ T cells from PBMCs, taken from culture after CMV antigen stimulation.

CDR3 protein: CASSLLLESTDTQYF. The CDR3 DNA reads as TGTGCCAGCAGCTTATTACTAGAAAGCACAGATACGCAGTATTTT. The rearrangement joins TRBV7-2 to TRBJ2-3, with D perhaps TRBD2 (5 bases). Trimming shortened V by 2 bases and J by 0 bases, and 9 bases separated the two germline ends. The CDR3 has 15 amino acids. Germline V gene data show CDR1 as SGHTA and CDR2 as FQGNSA.